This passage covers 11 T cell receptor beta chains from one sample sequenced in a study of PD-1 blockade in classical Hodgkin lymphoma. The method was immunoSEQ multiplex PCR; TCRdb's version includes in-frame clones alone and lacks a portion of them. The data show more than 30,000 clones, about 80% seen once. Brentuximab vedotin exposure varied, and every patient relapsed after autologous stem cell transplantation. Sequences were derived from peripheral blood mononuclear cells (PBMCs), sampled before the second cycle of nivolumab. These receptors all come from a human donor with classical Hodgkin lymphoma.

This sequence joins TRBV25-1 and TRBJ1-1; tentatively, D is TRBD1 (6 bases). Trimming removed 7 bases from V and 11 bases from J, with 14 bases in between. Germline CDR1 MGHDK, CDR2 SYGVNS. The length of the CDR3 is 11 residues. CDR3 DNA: TGTGCCAGCACAGAACAGGGCGCCGCTTTCTTT. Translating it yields CASTEQGAAFF.

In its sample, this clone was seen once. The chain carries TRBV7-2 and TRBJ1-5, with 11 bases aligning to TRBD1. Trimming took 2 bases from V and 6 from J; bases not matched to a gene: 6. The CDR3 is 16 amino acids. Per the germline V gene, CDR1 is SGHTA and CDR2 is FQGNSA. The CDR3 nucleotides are TGTGCCAGCAGCTTATGGGGGACAGGGGGAGGTCAGCCCCAGCATTTT. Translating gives CASSLWGTGGGQPQHF.

In DNA form, the CDR3 reads TGCGCCAGCAGCCAAGATTCGGGAGGCGCACCCCTCCACTTT. This translates into CASSQDSGGAPLHF. The chain uses TRBV4-3 and TRBJ1-6, with no clear D. Germline V lookup: CDR1 LGHNA, CDR2 YSLEER. The CDR3 has 14 residues. Trimming removed 0 bases from V and 11 bases from J, with 11 bases in between.

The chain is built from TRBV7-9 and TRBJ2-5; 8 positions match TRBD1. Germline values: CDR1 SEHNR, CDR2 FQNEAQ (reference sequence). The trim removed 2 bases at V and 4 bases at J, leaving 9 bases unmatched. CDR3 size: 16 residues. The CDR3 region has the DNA TGTGCCAGCAGCTTATCCCTCCCTACAGGGGGAGAGACCCAGTACTTC. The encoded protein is CASSLSLPTGGETQYF.

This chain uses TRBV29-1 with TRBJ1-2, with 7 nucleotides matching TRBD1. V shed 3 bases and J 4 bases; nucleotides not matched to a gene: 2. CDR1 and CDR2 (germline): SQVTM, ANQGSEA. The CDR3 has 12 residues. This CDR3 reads CSVDGDSYGYTF. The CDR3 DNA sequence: TGCAGCGTTGATGGGGACAGCTATGGCTACACCTTC.

CDR3 loop: CASSRDPSGPKTYNEQFF. CDR3 nucleotide sequence: TGTGCCAGCAGTCGGGACCCGTCGGGCCCGAAAACCTACAATGAGCAGTTCTTC. The genes are TRBV2 and TRBJ2-1; either TRBD1 or TRBD2 may supply D (5 bases each). This CDR3 contains 18 residues. Germline CDR1 SNHLY, CDR2 FYNNEI. The germline V and J ends were trimmed by 5 bases and 2 bases, with 22 bases remaining between them. Supplemented by reference TRBV2 and TRBJ2-1, the full variable domain reads EPEVTQTPSHQVTQMGQEVILRCVPISNHLYFYWYRQILGQKVEFLVSFYNNEISEKSEIFDDQFSVERPDGSNFTLKIRSTKLEDSAMYFCASSRDPSGPKTYNEQFFGPGTRLTVL.

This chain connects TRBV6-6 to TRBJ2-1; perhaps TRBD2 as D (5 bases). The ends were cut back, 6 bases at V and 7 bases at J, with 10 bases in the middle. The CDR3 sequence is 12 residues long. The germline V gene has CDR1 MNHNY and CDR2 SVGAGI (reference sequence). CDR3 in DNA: TGTGCCAGCAGCCCCGCGGGTAATGAGCAGTTCTTC. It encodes CASSPAGNEQFF.

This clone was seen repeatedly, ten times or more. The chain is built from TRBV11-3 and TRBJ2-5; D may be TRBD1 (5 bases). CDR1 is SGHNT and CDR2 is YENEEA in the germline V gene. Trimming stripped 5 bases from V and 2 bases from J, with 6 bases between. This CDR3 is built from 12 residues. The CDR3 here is CASSQGQETQYF. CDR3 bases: TGTGCCAGCAGCCAGGGACAAGAGACCCAGTACTTC.

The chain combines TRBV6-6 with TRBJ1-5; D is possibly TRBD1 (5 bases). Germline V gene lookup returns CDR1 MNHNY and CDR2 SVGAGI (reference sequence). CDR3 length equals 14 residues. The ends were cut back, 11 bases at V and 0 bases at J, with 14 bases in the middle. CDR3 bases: TGTGCCGGAGGGACGGACTATAGCAATCAGCCCCAGCATTTT. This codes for CAGGTDYSNQPQHF.

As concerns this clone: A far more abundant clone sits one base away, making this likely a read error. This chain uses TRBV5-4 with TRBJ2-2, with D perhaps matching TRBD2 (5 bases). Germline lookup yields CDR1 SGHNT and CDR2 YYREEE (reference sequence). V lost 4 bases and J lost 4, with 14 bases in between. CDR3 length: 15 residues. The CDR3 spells CASSQERAGTGELFF. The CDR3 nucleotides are TGTGCCAGCAGCCAAGAGAGGGCGGGCACCGGGGAGCTGTTTTTT.

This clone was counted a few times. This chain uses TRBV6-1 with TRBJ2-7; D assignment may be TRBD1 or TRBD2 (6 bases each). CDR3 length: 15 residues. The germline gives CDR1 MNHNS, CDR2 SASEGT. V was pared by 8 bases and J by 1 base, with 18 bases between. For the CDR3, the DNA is TGTGCCAGCGCCCGGGGGCAGGCGTTTTCCTACGAGCAGTACTTC. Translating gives CASARGQAFSYEQYF.